This TCR beta chain was profiled in a study of naive and memory T cell subsets. This clonotype was seen a handful of times. The SP2 primer and nested alpha and beta constant region primers amplified ligated cDNA in four rounds. Alpha and beta constant region primers primed reverse transcription for blood and skin samples. TCRdb processed the 5' RACE reads anew with MiXCR; each CDR3 protein has one entry. The profile shows roughly 56,000 distinct CDR3 sequences, approximately 7.2% of them singletons. Trimming shortened V by 1 base and J by 5 bases, and 12 bases separated the two germline ends. The CDR3 has 15 residues. The library had UMIs added by 3' ligation of an oligonucleotide to TCR cDNA. Reverse transcription used DNase-treated unsorted total RNA, aiming for roughly 1 to 1,100 ng.

V gene TRBV12-3 or TRBV12-4 combines with J gene TRBJ1-5; no firm D call. This TCR was recovered from a male donor in good health. The CDR3 sequence is CASSLDGVTYQPQHF. CDR3 bases: TGTGCCAGCAGTTTAGATGGGGTCACGTATCAGCCCCAGCATTTT.